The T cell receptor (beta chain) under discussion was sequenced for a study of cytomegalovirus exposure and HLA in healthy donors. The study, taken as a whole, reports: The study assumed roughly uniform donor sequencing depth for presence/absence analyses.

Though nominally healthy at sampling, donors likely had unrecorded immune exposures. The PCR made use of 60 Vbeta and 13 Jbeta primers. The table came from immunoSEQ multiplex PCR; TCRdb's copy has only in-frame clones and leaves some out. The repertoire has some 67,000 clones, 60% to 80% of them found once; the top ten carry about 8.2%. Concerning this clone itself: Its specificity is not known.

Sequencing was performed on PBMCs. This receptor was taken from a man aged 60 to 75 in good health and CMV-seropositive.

The CDR3 coding sequence is TGCGCCAGCAGCTGGGCCGGGACAGCCGTCTATAATTCACCCCTCCACTTT. Translation gives CASSWAGTAVYNSPLHF. This chain uses TRBV5-1 with TRBJ1-6; 7 positions agree with TRBD1. The germline CDR1 and CDR2 sequences are SGHRS and YFSETQ. The length of the CDR3 is 17 residues. J lost 3 bases, V lost 3 bases, and 9 bases had no gene match.